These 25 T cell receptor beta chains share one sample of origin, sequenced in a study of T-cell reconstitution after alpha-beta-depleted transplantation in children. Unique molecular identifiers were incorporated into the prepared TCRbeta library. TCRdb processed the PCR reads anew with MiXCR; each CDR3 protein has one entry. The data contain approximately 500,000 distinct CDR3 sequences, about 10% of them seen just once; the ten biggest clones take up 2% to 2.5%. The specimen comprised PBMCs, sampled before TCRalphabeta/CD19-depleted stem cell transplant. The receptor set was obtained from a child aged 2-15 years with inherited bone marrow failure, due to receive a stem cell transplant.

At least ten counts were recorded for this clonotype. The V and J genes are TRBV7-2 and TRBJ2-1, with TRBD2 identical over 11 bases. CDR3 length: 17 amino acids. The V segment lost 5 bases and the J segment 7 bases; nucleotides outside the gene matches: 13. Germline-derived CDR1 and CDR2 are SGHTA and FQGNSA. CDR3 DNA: TGTGCCAGCAGCCGGGACCTACTAGCGGGAGTTATGAATGAGCAGTTCTTC. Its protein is CASSRDLLAGVMNEQFF.

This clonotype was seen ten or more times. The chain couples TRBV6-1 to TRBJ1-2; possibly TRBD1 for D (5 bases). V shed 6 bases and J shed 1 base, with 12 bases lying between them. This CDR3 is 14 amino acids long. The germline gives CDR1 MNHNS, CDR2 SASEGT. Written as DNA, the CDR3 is TGTGCCAGCAGCCTCGGGACGGTTAACTATGGCTACACCTTC. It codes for CASSLGTVNYGYTF.

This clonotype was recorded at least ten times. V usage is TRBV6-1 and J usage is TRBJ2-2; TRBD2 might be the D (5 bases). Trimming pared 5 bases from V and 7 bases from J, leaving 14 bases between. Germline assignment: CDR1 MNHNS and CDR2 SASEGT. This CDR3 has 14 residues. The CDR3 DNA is TGTGCCAGCAGTCCGGACGGGATCGGCGGGGAGCTGTTTTTT. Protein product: CASSPDGIGGELFF.

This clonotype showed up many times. CDR3: CASSGGTSGGQETQYF. DNA for the CDR3: TGTGCCAGCAGCGGGGGGACTAGCGGGGGCCAAGAGACCCAGTACTTC. This chain links TRBV7-2 with TRBJ2-5; 14 bases fit TRBD2. This CDR3 spans 16 amino acids. Germline CDR1 reads SGHTA; CDR2 reads FQGNSA. V lost 5 bases, J lost 1 base, and 3 bases stayed unmatched.

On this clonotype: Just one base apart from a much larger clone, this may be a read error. CDR3 loop: CSSSLAFEGAKNIQYF. The DNA of the CDR3 is TGCTCCAGCAGCTTGGCCTTTGAGGGAGCCAAAAACATTCAGTACTTC. The chain carries TRBV5-1 and TRBJ2-4; D may be TRBD2 (5 bases). This CDR3 contains 16 residues. Germline CDR1 SGHRS, CDR2 YFSETQ.

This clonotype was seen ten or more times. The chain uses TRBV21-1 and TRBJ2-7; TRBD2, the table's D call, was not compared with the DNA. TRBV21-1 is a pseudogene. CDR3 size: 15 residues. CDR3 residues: CASSKALAGSREQYF. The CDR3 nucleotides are TGTGCCAGCAGCAAAGCCCTAGCGGGGAGTAGGGAGCAGTACTTC.

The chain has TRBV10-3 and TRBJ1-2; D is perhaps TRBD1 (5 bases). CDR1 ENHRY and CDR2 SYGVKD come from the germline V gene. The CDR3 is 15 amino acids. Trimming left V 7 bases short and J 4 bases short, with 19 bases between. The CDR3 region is CAITRTVGDGYGYTF. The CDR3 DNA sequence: TGTGCCATCACTCGCACTGTCGGGGACGGCTATGGCTACACCTTC.

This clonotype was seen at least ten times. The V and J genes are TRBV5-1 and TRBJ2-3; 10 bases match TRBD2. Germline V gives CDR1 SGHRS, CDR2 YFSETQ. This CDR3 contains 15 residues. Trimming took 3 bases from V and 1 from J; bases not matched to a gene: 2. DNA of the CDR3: TGCGCCAGCAGCTGGGGGACTAGCGGCACAGATACGCAGTATTTT. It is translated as CASSWGTSGTDTQYF. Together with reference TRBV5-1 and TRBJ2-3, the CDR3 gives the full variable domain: KAGVTQTPRYLIKTRGQQVTLSCSPISGHRSVSWYQQTPGQGLQFLFEYFSETQRNKGNFPGRFSGRQFSNSRSEMNVSTLELGDSALYLCASSWGTSGTDTQYFGPGTRLTVL.

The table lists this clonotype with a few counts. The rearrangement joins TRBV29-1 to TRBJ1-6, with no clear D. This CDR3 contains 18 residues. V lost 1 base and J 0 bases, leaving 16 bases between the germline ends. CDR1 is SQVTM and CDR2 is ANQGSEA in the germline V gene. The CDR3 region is CSVEGGVGQSSYNSPLHF. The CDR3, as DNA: TGCAGCGTTGAAGGGGGAGTAGGGCAGAGCTCCTATAATTCACCCCTCCACTTT. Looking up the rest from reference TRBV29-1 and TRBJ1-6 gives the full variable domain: SAVISQKPSRDICQRGTSLTIQCQVDSQVTMMFWYRQQPGQSLTLIATANQGSEATYESGFVIDKFPISRPNLTFSTLTVSNMSPEDSSIYLCSVEGGVGQSSYNSPLHFGNGTRLTVT.

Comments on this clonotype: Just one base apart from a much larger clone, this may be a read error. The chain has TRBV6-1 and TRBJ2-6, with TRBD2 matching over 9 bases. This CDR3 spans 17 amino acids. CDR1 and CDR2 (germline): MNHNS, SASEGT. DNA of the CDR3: TGTGCCAGCAGAAGTAGCGGGAGTAATAGTGGGGCCAAGGTCCTGACTTTC. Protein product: CASRSSGSNSGAKVLTF.

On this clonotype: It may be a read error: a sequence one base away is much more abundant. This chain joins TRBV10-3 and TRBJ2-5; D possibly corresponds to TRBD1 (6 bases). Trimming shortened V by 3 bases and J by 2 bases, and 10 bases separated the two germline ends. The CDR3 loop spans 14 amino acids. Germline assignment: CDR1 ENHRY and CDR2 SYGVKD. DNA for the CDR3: TGTGCCATCAGTGATGGGACAAGTCAAGAGACCCAGTACTTC. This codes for CAISDGTSQETQYF.

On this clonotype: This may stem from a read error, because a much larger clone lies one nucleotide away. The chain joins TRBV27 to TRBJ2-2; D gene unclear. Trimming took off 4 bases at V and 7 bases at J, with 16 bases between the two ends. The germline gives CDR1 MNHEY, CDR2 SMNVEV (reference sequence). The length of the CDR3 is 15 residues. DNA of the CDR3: TGTGCCAGCAGTTGGATAGGGCTTGGGAACGGGGAGCTGTTTTTT. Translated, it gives CASSWIGLGNGELFF.

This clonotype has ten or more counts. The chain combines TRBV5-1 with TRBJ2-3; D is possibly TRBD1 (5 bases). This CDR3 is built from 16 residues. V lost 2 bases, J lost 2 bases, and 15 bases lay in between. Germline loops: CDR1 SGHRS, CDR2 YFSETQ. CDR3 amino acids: CASSFPQGIDTDTQYF. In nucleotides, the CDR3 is TGCGCCAGCAGCTTCCCCCAGGGCATTGACACAGATACGCAGTATTTT.

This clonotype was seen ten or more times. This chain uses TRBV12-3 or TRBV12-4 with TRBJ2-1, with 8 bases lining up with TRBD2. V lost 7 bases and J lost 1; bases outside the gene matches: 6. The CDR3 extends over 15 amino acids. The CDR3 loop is CASTYGGGSYNEQFF. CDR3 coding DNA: TGTGCCAGCACCTACGGGGGGGGTTCCTACAATGAGCAGTTCTTC.

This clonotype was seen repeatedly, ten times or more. CDR3 in amino acids: CASSQDPGSYEQYF. CDR3 DNA sequence: TGCGCCAGCAGCCAAGACCCGGGATCCTACGAGCAGTACTTC. The rearrangement links TRBV4-1 to TRBJ2-7; D may be TRBD2 (5 bases). Trimming removed 0 bases at V and 1 base at J, with 7 bases between. The CDR3 spans 14 residues. The germline gives CDR1 MGHRA, CDR2 YSYEKL.

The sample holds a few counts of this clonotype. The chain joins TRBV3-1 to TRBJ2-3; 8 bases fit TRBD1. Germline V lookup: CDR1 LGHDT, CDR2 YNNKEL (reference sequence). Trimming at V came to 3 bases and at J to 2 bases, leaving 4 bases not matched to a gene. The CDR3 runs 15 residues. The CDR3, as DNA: TGTGCCAGCAGCCACCGGGACAGGAACACAGATACGCAGTATTTT. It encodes CASSHRDRNTDTQYF.

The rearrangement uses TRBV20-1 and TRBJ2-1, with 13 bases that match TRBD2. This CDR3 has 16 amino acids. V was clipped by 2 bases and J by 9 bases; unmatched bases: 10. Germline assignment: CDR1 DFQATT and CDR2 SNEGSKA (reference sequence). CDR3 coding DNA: TGCAGTGCTAGAAGTCCCTGGACTAGCGGGAGTCCTGAGCAGTTCTTC. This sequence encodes CSARSPWTSGSPEQFF.

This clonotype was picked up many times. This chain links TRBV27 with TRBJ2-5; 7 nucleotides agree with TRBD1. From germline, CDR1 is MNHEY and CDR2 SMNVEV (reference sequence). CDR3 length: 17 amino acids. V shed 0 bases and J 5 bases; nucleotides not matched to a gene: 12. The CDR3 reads CASSLSRMTGRGETQYF. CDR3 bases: TGTGCCAGCAGTTTATCCCGGATGACCGGCAGGGGGGAGACCCAGTACTTC.

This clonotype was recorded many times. The CDR3 coding sequence is TGTGCCAGCAGCTTAATTCCTTGGGACAGGCGGTACGAGCAGTACTTC. This sequence encodes CASSLIPWDRRYEQYF. The chain has TRBV11-2 and TRBJ2-7, with TRBD1 matching 8 bases. The V segment lost 2 bases and the J segment 4 bases; nucleotides outside the gene matches: 10. The V gene's germline CDR1 is SGHAT and CDR2 FQNNGV. The length of the CDR3 is 16 residues.

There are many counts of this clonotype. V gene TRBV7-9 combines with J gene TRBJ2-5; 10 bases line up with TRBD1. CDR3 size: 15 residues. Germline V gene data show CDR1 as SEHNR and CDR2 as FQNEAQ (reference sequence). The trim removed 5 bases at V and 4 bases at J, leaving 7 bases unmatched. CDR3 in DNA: TGTGCCAGCAGCGGGGAGACAGGGGGCAGAGAGACCCAGTACTTC. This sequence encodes CASSGETGGRETQYF.

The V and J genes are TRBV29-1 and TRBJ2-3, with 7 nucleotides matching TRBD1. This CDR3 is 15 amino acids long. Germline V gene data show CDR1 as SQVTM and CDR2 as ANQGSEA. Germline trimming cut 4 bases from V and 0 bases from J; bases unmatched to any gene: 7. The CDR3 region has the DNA TGCAGCGTTGTCGGGACAGCTACCAGCACAGATACGCAGTATTTT. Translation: CSVVGTATSTDTQYF.

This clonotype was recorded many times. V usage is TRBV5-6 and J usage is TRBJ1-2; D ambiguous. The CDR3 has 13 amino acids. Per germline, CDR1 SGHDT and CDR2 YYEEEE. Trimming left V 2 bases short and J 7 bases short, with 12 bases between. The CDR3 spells CASSFWLGRGYTF. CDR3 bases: TGTGCCAGCAGCTTTTGGTTAGGACGTGGCTACACCTTC.

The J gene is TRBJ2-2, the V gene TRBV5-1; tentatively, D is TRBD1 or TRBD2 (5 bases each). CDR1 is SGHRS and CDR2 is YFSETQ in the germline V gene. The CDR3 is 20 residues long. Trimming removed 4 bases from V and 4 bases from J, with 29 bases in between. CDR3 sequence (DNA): TGCGCCAGCAGCCTGCACCCCTCAGATAGAGACAAGGGGACCACCGGGGAGCTGTTTTTT. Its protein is CASSLHPSDRDKGTTGELFF.

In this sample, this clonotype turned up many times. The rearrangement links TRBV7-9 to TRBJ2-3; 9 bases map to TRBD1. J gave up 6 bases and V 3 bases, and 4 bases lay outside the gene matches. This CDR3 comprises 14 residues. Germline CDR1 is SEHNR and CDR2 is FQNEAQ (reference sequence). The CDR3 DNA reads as TGTGCCAGCAGCTTTACAGGGGGCTCGGATACGCAGTATTTT. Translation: CASSFTGGSDTQYF.

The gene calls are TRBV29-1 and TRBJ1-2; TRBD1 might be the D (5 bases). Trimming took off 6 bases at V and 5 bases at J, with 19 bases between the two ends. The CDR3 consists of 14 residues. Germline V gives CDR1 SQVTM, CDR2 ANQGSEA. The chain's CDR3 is CSVHTAGGPYGYTF. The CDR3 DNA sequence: TGCAGCGTCCACACGGCCGGGGGTCCATATGGCTACACCTTC.